These 7 T cell receptor beta chains originate from one sample sequenced in a study of blood T cell repertoires in COVID-19. Sequencing used immunoSEQ multiplex PCR; TCRdb keeps in-frame clones, though not all of them. The table has 150,000 or so clones, around 84% seen once. Sequencing used PBMCs or T cells enriched from blood (not recorded which). These receptors were obtained from a man in his fifties or sixties who had recovered from COVID-19.

The rearrangement joins TRBV19 to TRBJ2-5; a weak D match, TRBD2 (7 bases). Germline V gives CDR1 LNHDA, CDR2 SQIVND (reference sequence). V was trimmed by 5 bases and J by 5 bases, leaving 18 bases between them. The length of the CDR3 is 15 residues. CDR3 bases: TGTGCCAGTAGTCTCTTGGGGGGGCGGAGTGAGACCCAGTACTTC. It encodes CASSLLGGRSETQYF.

This clone was counted only a few times. The CDR3 DNA reads as TGTGCCAGCAGTTTACAGGGGGCAGGGGCCAATGAGCAGTTCTTC. It translates to CASSLQGAGANEQFF. The rearrangement joins TRBV27 to TRBJ2-1; the match to TRBD1 covers 8 bases. After removal of 2 bases from V and 6 bases from J, the junction contained 6 bases not matched to a gene. The germline V gene encodes CDR1 MNHEY and CDR2 SMNVEV (reference sequence). The CDR3 has 15 amino acids.

This sequence joins TRBV6-5 and TRBJ1-3; 7 nucleotides agree with TRBD1. The J segment lost 1 base and the V segment lost 6 bases, leaving 6 bases of the junction unmatched. The CDR3 spans 15 residues. Germline CDR1 is MNHEY and CDR2 is SVGAGI. CDR3 DNA sequence: TGTGCCAGCAGCACCCGGACAGGTTCTGGAAACACCATATATTTT. It codes for CASSTRTGSGNTIYF.

The V and J genes are TRBV18 and TRBJ1-1; D is unclear. Germline values: CDR1 KGHSH, CDR2 LQKENI. The CDR3 spans 15 residues. V gave up 1 base and J gave up 0 bases, with 9 bases separating them. CDR3: CASSPLTDVNTEAFF. In nucleotides, the CDR3 is TGTGCCAGCTCACCACTTACAGATGTGAACACTGAAGCTTTCTTT.

The gene calls are TRBV21-1 and TRBJ1-1; TRBD1 is the table's D call, not checked against the DNA. TRBV21-1 is labeled a pseudogene. This CDR3 has 16 amino acids. The CDR3 DNA reads TGTGCCAGCAGCAAAGCGCCCGTGGACAGGGACCCTGAAGCTTTCTTT. This codes for CASSKAPVDRDPEAFF.

The rearrangement joins TRBV4-1 to TRBJ2-6; maybe TRBD2 (5 bases). Trimming removed 1 base at V and 4 bases at J, with 11 bases between. CDR1 is MGHRA, CDR2 YSYEKL, per germline. This CDR3 contains 16 residues. The CDR3 nucleotides are TGCGCCAGCAGCCAAGTTGAGGGTGCAGGGGCCAACGTCCTGACTTTC. Translating it yields CASSQVEGAGANVLTF.

This clone appeared once. The V gene is TRBV23-1, the J gene TRBJ1-5; weak D call: TRBD1 (6 bases). TRBV23-1 is an open reading frame whose function is uncertain. The CDR3 covers 16 residues. The V gene lost 4 bases and the J gene lost 0 bases, with 13 bases spanning the gap. CDR3 loop: CASSLPGQYSNQPQHF. CDR3 coding DNA: TGCGCCAGCAGTCTCCCCGGACAGTATAGCAATCAGCCCCAGCATTTT.